The source of this TCR beta chain is a study of response to subunit inactivated influenza vaccine. Germline CDR1 is LNHNV and CDR2 is YYDKDF (reference sequence). This CDR3 spans 16 amino acids. Trimming left V 3 bases short and J 2 bases short, with 16 bases between. This clonotype was counted between two and nine times. MiXCR was run by TCRdb on the RT-PCR reads, yielding one entry per CDR3 protein. The table shows around 180,000 distinct CDR3 sequences, with around a tenth occurring only once. The genes are TRBV15 and TRBJ2-5, with D perhaps TRBD2 (6 bases). Sequences were derived from non-naive T cells sorted from PBMCs, sampled on the day of vaccination. The TCR comes from a man aged 50 to 59 who received an inactivated influenza vaccine. The CDR3 protein is CATSRGGLTIQETQYF. Written as DNA, the CDR3 is TGTGCCACCAGCAGGGGGGGACTCACGATACAAGAGACCCAGTACTTC. Based on the CDR3 plus reference TRBV15 and TRBJ2-5, the full variable domain is DAMVIQNPRYQVTQFGKPVTLSCSQTLNHNVMYWYQQKSSQAPKLLFHYYDKDFNNEADTPDNFQSRRPNTSFCFLDIRSPGLGDTAMYLCATSRGGLTIQETQYFGPGTRLLVL.